This T cell receptor (beta chain) came from a study of CD8+ T cells in alopecia areata. Germline V gene data show CDR1 as SNHLY and CDR2 as FYNNEI. This CDR3 contains 14 residues. V was shortened by 6 bases and J by 2 bases, with 13 bases between the two germline ends. Treatment denoted: oral pan-JAK inhibitor, 5-10 mg twice daily. Peripheral blood samples and lesional scalp punch biopsies were obtained from alopecia areata patients. RNA was extracted and reverse transcribed into cDNA as the sequencing template. This table comes from immunoSEQ multiplex PCR, and its TCRdb copy is limited to in-frame clones, with some not included. The table records under 250,000 clones, more than 45% of them present only once.

The rearrangement joins TRBV2 to TRBJ1-2; tentatively, D is TRBD1 (5 bases). This specimen was CD4+ T cells sorted from blood, taken at week 4, from a patient treated with tofacitinib. This TCR derives from a human donor with alopecia areata. The chain's CDR3 is CASSPFRGNYGYTF. In DNA form, the CDR3 reads TGTGCCAGCAGCCCCTTCCGGGGGAACTATGGCTACACCTTC.